This T cell receptor beta chain appears in the sequencing data of a study of cytomegalovirus exposure and HLA in healthy donors. Germline CDR1 reads MNHNY; CDR2 reads SVGAGI (reference sequence). There are 13 residues in the CDR3. The junction had 9 bases not matched to a gene; V was cut back by 2 bases and J by 12 bases. This clone was seen only a few times. The PCR made use of 60 Vbeta and 13 Jbeta primers. Some clones are missing from TCRdb's copy, which holds only in-frame ones; the method was immunoSEQ multiplex PCR. The profile covers about 120,000 clones, with 9% to 10% appearing a single time and less than 4% taken by the ten largest.

The gene calls are TRBV6-6 and TRBJ1-1; 7 nucleotides agree with TRBD1. The clonotype comes from a man aged 30-40 years in good health and CMV-seronegative. Sequenced sample: PBMCs. Here the CDR3 reads CASSYEGAGITFF. CDR3 sequence (DNA): TGTGCCAGCAGTTACGAGGGGGCGGGGATAACTTTCTTT.